The rows below give T cell receptor beta chains drawn from one sample of a study of cytomegalovirus exposure and HLA in healthy donors. Libraries were prepared by immunoSEQ multiplex PCR; TCRdb keeps only in-frame clonotypes and omits some of them. The sample carries around 100,000 clones, nearly 80% recorded once. The sample comprised PBMCs. Receptors originate from a man aged 60 to 69 in good health and CMV-seropositive. CDR3s include the opening cysteine and the closing phenylalanine or tryptophan. Each record gives: V gene, J gene, D gene, clone size, CDR3 protein, CDR3 DNA. D genes are given only for firm matches. A clone size is listed for some rows: how often the clone was seen (once, few, many), or a class if it is expanded.

>TRBV29-1|TRBJ2-7|TRBD2|.
CSAAGGAGTYEQYF
TGCAGCGCCGCGGGGGGGGCCGGGACCTACGAGCAGTACTTC
>TRBV9|TRBJ1-2|TRBD1|.
CASSSGQGRYGYTF
TGTGCCAGCAGCTCAGGACAGGGACGGTATGGCTACACCTTC
>TRBV7-2|TRBJ2-2|TRBD2|few
CASSRGLAGNTGELFF
TGTGCCAGCAGCCGAGGGCTAGCGGGGAACACCGGGGAGCTGTTTTTT
>TRBV18|TRBJ2-3|TRBD2|.
CASSPIYGGGTDTQYF
TGTGCCAGCTCACCAATTTATGGGGGGGGCACAGATACGCAGTATTTT
>TRBV2|TRBJ2-1|TRBD2|.
CASSYLAGGLNEQFF
TGTGCCAGCAGTTATCTAGCGGGGGGGCTCAATGAGCAGTTCTTC
>TRBV28|TRBJ2-1|TRBD2|.
CASINSGSSYNEQFF
TGTGCCAGCATCAATAGCGGGAGCTCCTACAATGAGCAGTTCTTC
>TRBV28|TRBJ2-1|.|.
CASRSDLAEFF
TGTGCCAGCAGATCGGATCTCGCGGAGTTCTTC
>TRBV4-1|TRBJ1-3|.|.
CASSQEVTPRSGNTIYF
TGCGCCAGCAGCCAAGAAGTCACACCTCGCTCTGGAAACACCATATATTTT
>TRBV6-1|TRBJ1-3|TRBD1|.
CASSRTGAGNTIYF
TGTGCCAGCAGTCGGACAGGGGCTGGAAACACCATATATTTT
>TRBV5-1|TRBJ2-5|TRBD1|.
CASSFPIRDRLYQETQYF
TGCGCCAGCAGCTTTCCAATCCGGGACAGACTGTACCAAGAGACCCAGTACTTC
>TRBV5-1|TRBJ2-3|TRBD2|.
CASSFGTSGGAGTDTQYF
TGCGCCAGCAGCTTCGGGACTAGCGGGGGGGCCGGTACAGATACGCAGTATTTT
>TRBV7-9|TRBJ2-7|.|.
CSSRADRGEQYF
TGTTCCAGCAGAGCGGACCGGGGGGAGCAGTACTTC
>TRBV7-9|TRBJ2-2|TRBD2|.
CASQTPLAENTGELFF
TGTGCCTCGCAGACCCCGCTAGCGGAGAACACCGGGGAGCTGTTTTTT
>TRBV7-6|TRBJ2-2|.|once
CASSLGQGGWSGELFF
TGTGCCAGCAGCTTAGGACAGGGAGGTTGGTCCGGGGAGCTGTTTTTT
>TRBV12-5|TRBJ2-3|TRBD1|.
CASGRDSHTDTQYF
TGTGCTAGTGGCCGGGACAGTCACACAGATACGCAGTATTTT
>TRBV27|TRBJ1-5|.|.
CASTDRGGSNQPQHF
TGTGCCAGCACCGATAGGGGGGGTAGCAATCAGCCCCAGCATTTT
>TRBV28|TRBJ2-5|.|.
CASRFPGASQETQYF
TGTGCCAGCAGATTCCCAGGGGCCTCTCAAGAGACCCAGTACTTC
>TRBV6-5|TRBJ1-5|TRBD1|.
CASSYSGQGDQPQHF
TGTGCCAGCAGTTACTCGGGGCAGGGGGACCAGCCCCAGCATTTT
>TRBV9|TRBJ2-3|.|.
CASSVGQGRADTQYF
TGTGCCAGCAGCGTAGGACAGGGGAGGGCAGATACGCAGTATTTT
>TRBV6-5|TRBJ1-5|.|few
CASSYGGSGGNQPQHF
TGTGCCAGCAGTTACGGGGGATCAGGGGGCAATCAGCCCCAGCATTTT
>TRBV11-3|TRBJ1-1|TRBD1|.
CASSSTGLMLGEAFF
TGTGCCAGCAGCTCGACAGGGCTCATGTTAGGAGAGGCTTTCTTT
>TRBV7-9|TRBJ2-7|TRBD1|.
CASSLARGQGSHEQYF
TGTGCCAGCAGCTTAGCGAGAGGACAGGGCAGTCACGAGCAGTACTTC
>TRBV19|TRBJ2-5|TRBD2|.
CASSIARTSGQETQYF
TGTGCCAGTAGTATCGCTAGGACTAGCGGTCAAGAGACCCAGTACTTC
>TRBV4-2|TRBJ2-7|TRBD1|.
CASSQEGQGYEQYF
TGTGCCAGCAGCCAAGAGGGACAGGGCTACGAGCAGTACTTC
>TRBV18|TRBJ2-5|TRBD2|once
CASSTGSSGGAGQYF
TGTGCCAGCTCTACGGGAAGTAGCGGGGGGGCCGGGCAGTACTTC
>TRBV2|TRBJ1-2|TRBD1|.
CASRQMDRADGYTF
TGTGCCAGCAGACAAATGGACAGGGCCGATGGCTACACCTTC
>TRBV6-5|TRBJ1-5|TRBD1|.
CASSSDRISNQPQHF
TGTGCCAGCAGTTCGGACAGGATTAGCAATCAGCCCCAGCATTTT
>TRBV5-1|TRBJ1-4|.|.
CASSSTTTGGEKLFF
TGCGCCAGCAGCTCAACGACTACAGGAGGGGAAAAACTGTTTTTT
>TRBV6-5|TRBJ1-1|.|.
CASSYRMGNEAFF
TGTGCCAGCAGCTATCGGATGGGCAATGAAGCTTTCTTT
>TRBV10-3|TRBJ2-7|TRBD1|.
CAISGTGAYEQYF
TGTGCCATCAGTGGGACAGGAGCCTACGAGCAGTACTTC
>TRBV2|TRBJ2-3|.|.
CASRLRDTSTDTQYF
TGTGCCAGCAGACTACGGGACACTAGCACAGATACGCAGTATTTT
>TRBV6-5|TRBJ1-1|TRBD1|.
CASSSDRQGNTEAFF
TGTGCCAGCAGTTCCGATAGACAGGGGAACACTGAAGCTTTCTTT
>TRBV7-9|TRBJ1-4|TRBD1|.
CASSTWTGGGEKLFF
TGTGCCAGCAGCACTTGGACAGGGGGTGGTGAAAAACTGTTTTTT
>TRBV5-1|TRBJ1-4|TRBD1|.
CASSSQGAEEKLFF
TGCGCCAGCAGCTCGCAGGGGGCGGAGGAAAAACTGTTTTTT
>TRBV5-6|TRBJ2-7|TRBD1|once
CASSLEGQGIGEQYF
TGTGCCAGCAGCTTGGAGGGACAGGGGATCGGGGAGCAGTACTTC
>TRBV15|TRBJ1-2|TRBD1|.
CATSTPRQGSGYTF
TGTGCCACCAGCACGCCTCGACAGGGGAGCGGCTACACCTTC
>TRBV4-2|TRBJ1-1|.|.
CASSEGGVMNTEAFF
TGTGCCAGCAGCGAAGGGGGGGTTATGAACACTGAAGCTTTCTTT
>TRBV6-5|TRBJ1-1|.|.
CVTGRVGTEAFF
TGTGTTACGGGCAGGGTGGGAACTGAAGCTTTCTTT
>TRBV19|TRBJ1-1|.|.
CASTKGLTNTEAFF
TGTGCCAGTACGAAGGGACTAACGAACACTGAAGCTTTCTTT
>TRBV10-2|TRBJ2-2|.|.
CASSDVTIRTGELFF
TGCGCCAGCAGTGATGTGACTATACGAACCGGGGAGCTGTTTTTT
>TRBV7-2|TRBJ1-1|.|.
CASSLVGGVNTEAFF
TGTGCCAGCAGCTTAGTCGGGGGGGTGAACACTGAAGCTTTCTTT
>TRBV19|TRBJ1-5|TRBD1|few
CASSWDRVSNQPQHF
TGTGCCAGTAGTTGGGACAGGGTGAGCAATCAGCCCCAGCATTTT
>TRBV6-5|TRBJ1-4|.|.
CASSYDAGANEKLFF
TGTGCCAGCAGTTACGACGCAGGGGCTAATGAAAAACTGTTTTTT
>TRBV1|TRBJ2-7|.|.
CTSSGPTSDSKHEQYF
TGCACCAGCAGCGGCCCTACTAGCGACAGTAAACACGAGCAGTACTTC
>TRBV2|TRBJ1-3|.|.
CASSEARSSGNTIYF
TGTGCCAGCAGTGAAGCAAGGAGCTCTGGAAACACCATATATTTT
>TRBV5-1|TRBJ2-1|.|.
CASSILAQEQFF
TGCGCCAGCAGCATCCTAGCGCAGGAGCAGTTCTTC
>TRBV7-9|TRBJ1-2|.|.
CASSPAANYGYTF
TGTGCCAGCAGCCCAGCAGCGAACTATGGCTACACCTTC
>TRBV5-1|TRBJ2-3|.|.
CASSPNTDTQYF
TGCGCCAGCAGCCCCAACACAGATACGCAGTATTTT
>TRBV10-2|TRBJ2-7|.|.
CACRSGAAYEQYF
TGCGCCTGCCGTTCAGGGGCCGCCTACGAGCAGTACTTC
>TRBV6-5|TRBJ1-1|.|.
CASTDPGRASTEAFF
TGTGCCAGCACCGACCCGGGAAGGGCGAGCACTGAAGCTTTCTTT
>TRBV19|TRBJ2-1|TRBD2|.
CASSITASGNNEQFF
TGTGCCAGTAGTATTACGGCTAGCGGTAACAATGAGCAGTTCTTC
>TRBV5-1|TRBJ2-3|TRBD2|.
CASLAGGPPDTQYF
TGCGCCTCCCTAGCGGGGGGGCCTCCAGATACGCAGTATTTT
>TRBV6-1|TRBJ2-7|.|.
CASSEFEGSRGYEQYF
TGTGCCAGCAGTGAATTTGAAGGATCCCGGGGCTACGAGCAGTACTTC
>TRBV28|TRBJ2-7|TRBD1|.
CASMPSGQGYGEQYF
TGTGCCAGCATGCCGTCGGGACAGGGGTACGGCGAGCAGTACTTC
>TRBV5-1|TRBJ2-7|TRBD1|few
CASSSLQGVSWEQYF
TGCGCCAGCAGCTCATTACAGGGGGTCTCGTGGGAGCAGTACTTC